The clone carrying this T cell receptor (beta chain) was counted once. This entry belongs to a study of cytomegalovirus exposure and HLA in healthy donors. Background on the study: One earlier analysis, a look at 150 million to 200 million T cells, found some 100 million unique TCR beta sequences.

Primers for the PCR totalled 60 Vbeta and 13 Jbeta. Sequencing used immunoSEQ multiplex PCR; TCRdb keeps in-frame clones, though not all of them. Of 150,000 to 200,000 clones listed, under 85% are singletons. CDR1 and CDR2 (germline): SGHNT, YYREEE (reference sequence). V was trimmed by 3 bases and J by 0 bases, leaving 19 bases between them. This CDR3 contains 18 residues. Sequences were obtained from PBMCs. This sequence was found in a woman aged 25-40 years in good health and CMV-seronegative. The chain couples TRBV5-4 to TRBJ2-1; TRBD1 might be the D (6 bases). The chain's CDR3 is CASSSGGPGRSSYNEQFF. CDR3 coding DNA: TGTGCCAGCAGCTCTGGGGGCCCAGGGCGCAGCTCCTACAATGAGCAGTTCTTC.